This T cell receptor (beta chain) emerged from a study of chemoradiotherapy in HPV16-positive cancers (dated by TCRdb to between 2021 and 2023). In terms of the full investigation: Using functional T-cell assays on cells from a couple of HPV16-positive patients, the researchers defined candidate HPV-specific T-cell clones and common TCR motifs. The study asked whether T-cell immunity to the HPV oncoproteins E6 and E7 changes during chemoradiotherapy and whether this immunity affects survival. TCR repertoires from 86 patients with HPV-related cancers were then used to track the candidate HPV-specific TCRs and motifs. Study-level results and caveats: Improved recurrence-free survival in HPV16-positive patients was associated with expansion of HPV-responsive T cells during chemoradiotherapy. Expansion of candidate HPV-specific clones and E7-related TCR motifs was observed in the tumor microenvironment during treatment, whereas no such expansion was observed for non-HPV-specific T cells. The functional definition of HPV-specific T cells was derived from only two HPV16-positive patients, and the survival association was reported for HPV16-positive patients.

Repertoires were sampled repeatedly over the course of chemoradiotherapy so that clonal expansion in the tumor microenvironment could be followed. Measured from the cysteine to the phenylalanine, the CDR3 is 15 residues long. Looking up the germline V gene yields CDR1 SGHTA and CDR2 FQGNSA. Library preparation was by the immunoSEQ multiplex PCR assay. TCRdb's version of the immuneACCESS table is confined to in-frame rearrangements and falls short of the full clone set. An unresolved V gene accounts for under half of the shortfall where checked; the remainder is of unknown origin. The sample table records approximately 34,000 clones; roughly nine tenths of these occur just once. Around 3% of the sample rests with the top ten. Comment on this clone: Its antigen target is currently unknown. It is unclear where the CDR3 begins or ends on the DNA, so no DNA is shown, and the CDR3 is as TCRdb lists it.

The sample here was blood, taken from a patient who underwent chemoradiotherapy. Rearrangement joined TRBV7-2 to TRBJ2-5; the table calls TRBD2, which could not be checked here. The TCR originated in a human donor with HPV-associated anogenital cancer. The CDR3 here reads CASSFGAGGQETQYF.